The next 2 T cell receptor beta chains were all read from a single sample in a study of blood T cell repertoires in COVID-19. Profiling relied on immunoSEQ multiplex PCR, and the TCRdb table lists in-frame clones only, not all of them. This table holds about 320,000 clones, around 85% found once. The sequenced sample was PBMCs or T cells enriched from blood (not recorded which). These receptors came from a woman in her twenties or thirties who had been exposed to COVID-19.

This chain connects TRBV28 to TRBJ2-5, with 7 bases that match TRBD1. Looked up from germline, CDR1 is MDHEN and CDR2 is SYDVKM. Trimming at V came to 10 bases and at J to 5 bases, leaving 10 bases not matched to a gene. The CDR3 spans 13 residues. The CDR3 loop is CATRSDRVETQYF. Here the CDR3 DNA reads TGTGCCACCCGGTCTGACAGGGTGGAGACCCAGTACTTC. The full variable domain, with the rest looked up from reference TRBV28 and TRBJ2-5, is DVKVTQSSRYLVKRTGEKVFLECVQDMDHENMFWYRQDPGLGLRLIYFSYDVKMKEKGDIPEGYSVSREKKERFSLILESASTNQTSMYLCATRSDRVETQYFGPGTRLLVL.

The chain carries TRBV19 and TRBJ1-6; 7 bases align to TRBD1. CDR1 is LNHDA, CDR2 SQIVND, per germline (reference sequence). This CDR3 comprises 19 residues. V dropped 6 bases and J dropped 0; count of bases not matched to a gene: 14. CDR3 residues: CASSDPGQPTRSYNSPLHF. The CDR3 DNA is TGTGCCAGTAGCGACCCGGGACAGCCCACCCGCTCCTATAATTCACCCCTCCACTTT.